This TCR beta chain was recorded in a study of CD8 T cells in ankylosing spondylitis. Study outcomes and limitations: In ankylosing spondylitis patients, matched synovial fluid reportedly showed significant enrichment of disease-linked clones.

The CDR3 loop spans 12 amino acids. Trimming took 4 bases from V and 4 from J, leaving 11 bases between them. Per the germline V gene, CDR1 is SQVTM and CDR2 is ANQGSEA. Each TCR beta library was made by quantitative 5'-RACE that incorporated molecular barcodes. TCRdb passed the 5' RACE reads through MiXCR, listing each CDR3 protein once. Of about 340,000 distinct CDR3 sequences in the sample, about 15% were seen once. Notes on this clonotype: Its antigen is currently unknown.

The receptor was isolated from a male donor with ankylosing spondylitis or in good health (not recorded which). The chain is built from TRBV29-1 and TRBJ2-7, with D hard to call. Sequencing input: blood, either unsorted or a sorted T cell fraction (not recorded which). CDR3 region: CSVGGLRYEQYF. In DNA form, the CDR3 reads TGCAGCGTTGGGGGATTAAGGTACGAGCAGTACTTC.